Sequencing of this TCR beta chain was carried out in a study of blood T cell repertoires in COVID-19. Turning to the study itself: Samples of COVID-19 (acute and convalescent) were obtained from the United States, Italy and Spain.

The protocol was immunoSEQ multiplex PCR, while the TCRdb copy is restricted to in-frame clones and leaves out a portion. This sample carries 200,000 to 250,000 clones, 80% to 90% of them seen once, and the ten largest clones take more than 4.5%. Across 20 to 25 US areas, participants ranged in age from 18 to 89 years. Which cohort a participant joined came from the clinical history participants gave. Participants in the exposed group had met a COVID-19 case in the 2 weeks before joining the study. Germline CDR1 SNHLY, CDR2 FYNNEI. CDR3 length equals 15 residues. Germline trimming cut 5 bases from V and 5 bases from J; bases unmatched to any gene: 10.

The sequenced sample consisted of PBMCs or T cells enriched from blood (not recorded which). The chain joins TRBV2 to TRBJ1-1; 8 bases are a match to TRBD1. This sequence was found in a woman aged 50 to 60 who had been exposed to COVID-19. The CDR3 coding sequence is TGTGCCAGCAGTTTGGACAGGGATGGGAAAACTGAAGCTTTCTTT. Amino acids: CASSLDRDGKTEAFF. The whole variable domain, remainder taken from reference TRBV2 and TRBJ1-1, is EPEVTQTPSHQVTQMGQEVILRCVPISNHLYFYWYRQILGQKVEFLVSFYNNEISEKSEIFDDQFSVERPDGSNFTLKIRSTKLEDSAMYFCASSLDRDGKTEAFFGQGTRLTVV.